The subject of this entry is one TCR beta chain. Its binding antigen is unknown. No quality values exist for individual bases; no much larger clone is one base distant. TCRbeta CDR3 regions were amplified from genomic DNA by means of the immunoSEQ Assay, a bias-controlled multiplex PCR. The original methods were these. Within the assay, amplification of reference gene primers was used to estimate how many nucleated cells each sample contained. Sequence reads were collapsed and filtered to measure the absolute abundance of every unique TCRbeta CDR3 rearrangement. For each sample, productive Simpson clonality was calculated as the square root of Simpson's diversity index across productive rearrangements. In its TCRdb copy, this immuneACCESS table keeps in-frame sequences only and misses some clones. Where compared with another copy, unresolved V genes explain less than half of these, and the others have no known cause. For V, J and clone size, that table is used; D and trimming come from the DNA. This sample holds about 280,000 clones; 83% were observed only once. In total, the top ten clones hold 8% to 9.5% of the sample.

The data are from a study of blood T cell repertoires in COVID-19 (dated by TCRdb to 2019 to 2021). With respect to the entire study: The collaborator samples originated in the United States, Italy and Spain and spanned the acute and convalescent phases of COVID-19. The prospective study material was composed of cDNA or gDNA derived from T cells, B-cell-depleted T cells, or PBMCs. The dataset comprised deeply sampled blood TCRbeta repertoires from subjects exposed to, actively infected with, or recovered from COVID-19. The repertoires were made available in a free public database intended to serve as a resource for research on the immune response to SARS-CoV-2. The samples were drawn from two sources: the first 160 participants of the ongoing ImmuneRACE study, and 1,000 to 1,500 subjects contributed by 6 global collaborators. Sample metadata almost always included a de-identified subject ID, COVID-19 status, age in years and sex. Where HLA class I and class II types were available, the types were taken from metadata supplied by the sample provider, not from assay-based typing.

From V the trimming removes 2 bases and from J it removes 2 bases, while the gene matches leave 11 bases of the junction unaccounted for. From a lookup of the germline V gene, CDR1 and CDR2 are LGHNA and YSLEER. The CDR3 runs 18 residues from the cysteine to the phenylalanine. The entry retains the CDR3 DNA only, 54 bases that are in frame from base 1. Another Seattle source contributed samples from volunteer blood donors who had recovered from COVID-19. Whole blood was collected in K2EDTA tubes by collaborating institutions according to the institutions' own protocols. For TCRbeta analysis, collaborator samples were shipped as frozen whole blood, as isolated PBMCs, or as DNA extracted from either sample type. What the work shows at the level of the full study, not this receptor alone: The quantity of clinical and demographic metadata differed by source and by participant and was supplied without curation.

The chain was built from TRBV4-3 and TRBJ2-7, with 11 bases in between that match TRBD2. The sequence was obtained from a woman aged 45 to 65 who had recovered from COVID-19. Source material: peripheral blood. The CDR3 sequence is CASSQTWPPSGGPYEQYF. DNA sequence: TGCGCCAGCAGCCAAACGTGGCCCCCTAGCGGGGGGCCCTACGAGCAGTACTTC.